These 14 T cell receptor beta chains were all obtained from the same sample, sequenced in a study of blood T cell repertoires in COVID-19. Profiled with immunoSEQ multiplex PCR; TCRdb holds only in-frame clones, not every one. The repertoire holds about 130,000 clones, with 70% to 85% as singletons. Material for sequencing was peripheral blood. These receptors came from a man in his sixties who had recovered from COVID-19.

The chain couples TRBV6-6 to TRBJ1-5, with 8 bases fitting TRBD1. J gave up 5 bases and V 6 bases, and 0 bases lay outside the gene matches. Germline values: CDR1 MNHNY, CDR2 SVGAGI (reference sequence). This CDR3 comprises 12 residues. CDR3 DNA: TGTGCCAGCAGGACAGGGGATCAGCCCCAGCATTTT. This sequence encodes CASRTGDQPQHF.

This chain uses TRBV3-1 (or the pseudogene TRBV3-2) with TRBJ2-7, with D perhaps matching TRBD1 (5 bases). There are 15 residues in the CDR3. In germline, CDR1 is LGHDT, CDR2 YNNKEL (reference sequence). The V and J ends lost 2 bases and 8 bases respectively, with 19 bases between them. The CDR3: CASSQSRQPTYQQYF. CDR3 DNA: TGTGCCAGCAGCCAATCCCGACAGCCCACCTATCAGCAGTACTTC.

The V call is TRBV27, the J call TRBJ2-3; 9 nucleotides agree with TRBD1. The J segment lost 3 bases and the V segment lost 5 bases, leaving 3 bases of the junction unmatched. CDR3 length: 14 amino acids. Per the germline V gene, CDR1 is MNHEY and CDR2 is SMNVEV (reference sequence). CDR3 sequence reads: CASSQDRGTDTQYF. CDR3 bases: TGTGCCAGCAGTCAGGACAGGGGTACAGATACGCAGTATTTT.

This chain joins TRBV30 and TRBJ1-1, with TRBD1 identical over 9 bases. The ends lost 5 bases at V and 0 bases at J; junction bases unmatched: 4. Germline CDR1 is GTSNPN and CDR2 is SVGIG (reference sequence). The CDR3 loop spans 14 amino acids. CDR3 coding DNA: TGTGCCTGGGGACAGGGGATCATGAACACTGAAGCTTTCTTT. This codes for CAWGQGIMNTEAFF.

V is TRBV28 and J is TRBJ2-5; D is possibly TRBD2 (6 bases). The germline V gene encodes CDR1 MDHEN and CDR2 SYDVKM. CDR3 length: 15 residues. The V end was cut by 5 bases, the J end by 5 bases, with 18 bases between. The CDR3 DNA reads as TGTGCCAGCAGTCTTTCGGCCGCGGGGCGGGAGACCCAGTACTTC. Amino acids: CASSLSAAGRETQYF.

The chain combines TRBV4-3 with TRBJ2-6; 8 bases align to TRBD2. This CDR3 has 20 residues. The V gene end was trimmed by 0 bases and the J gene end by 0 bases; junction bases not matched to a gene: 10. In germline, CDR1 is LGHNA, CDR2 YSLEER. CDR3 sequence reads: CASSQETPFLAGSGANVLTF. In DNA form, the CDR3 reads TGCGCCAGCAGCCAAGAGACTCCCTTCCTAGCGGGCTCTGGGGCCAACGTCCTGACTTTC.

This clone has a handful of counts. This sequence joins TRBV4-2 and TRBJ2-7; tentatively, D is TRBD2 (6 bases). V shed 5 bases and J shed 7 bases, with 18 bases lying between them. CDR1 LGHNA and CDR2 YNFKEQ come from the germline V gene. CDR3 length equals 14 residues. CDR3 sequence: CASSYAQGGGEQYF. CDR3 in DNA: TGTGCCAGCAGCTACGCTCAGGGAGGCGGGGAGCAGTACTTC.

The CDR3 nucleotides read TGTGCCAGTAGGCTACAGGGGGCCGGTCAGCCCCAGCATTTT. Its translation: CASRLQGAGQPQHF. The V gene is TRBV19, the J gene TRBJ1-5, with 9 nucleotides matching TRBD1. This CDR3 is 14 amino acids long. Germline CDR1 reads LNHDA; CDR2 reads SQIVND (reference sequence). V lost 6 bases to trimming and J lost 6 bases; unmatched junction nucleotides: 6.

The V call is TRBV2, the J call TRBJ2-7, with 8 bases that match TRBD2. CDR1 is SNHLY and CDR2 is FYNNEI in the germline V gene. The CDR3 totals 14 residues. J gave up 3 bases and V 7 bases, and 8 bases lay outside the gene matches. The CDR3: CASTRGGGFYEQYF. CDR3 coding DNA: TGTGCCAGCACGCGGGGCGGGGGGTTCTACGAGCAGTACTTC.

This clone was picked up one time. The chain joins TRBV5-4 to TRBJ1-2, with TRBD1 matching over 9 bases. Germline V CDR1 and CDR2: SGHNT, YYREEE (reference sequence). The CDR3 covers 14 residues. With V trimmed by 0 bases and J by 6 bases, 3 bases remained unmatched. CDR3 residues: CASSLDGTGNGYTF. Written as DNA, the CDR3 is TGTGCCAGCAGCTTGGACGGGACAGGGAATGGCTACACCTTC.

In its sample, this clone was seen once. V gene TRBV2 combines with J gene TRBJ2-3, with 8 positions matching TRBD2. The germline CDR1 and CDR2 sequences are SNHLY and FYNNEI. This CDR3 comprises 13 residues. Unmatched junction bases numbered 3, after V lost 8 bases and J lost 2 bases. The CDR3 spells CASPGGDTDTQYF. The CDR3 bases are TGTGCCAGCCCGGGGGGGGACACAGATACGCAGTATTTT. The entire variable domain, with the rest obtained from reference TRBV2 and TRBJ2-3, is as follows: EPEVTQTPSHQVTQMGQEVILRCVPISNHLYFYWYRQILGQKVEFLVSFYNNEISEKSEIFDDQFSVERPDGSNFTLKIRSTKLEDSAMYFCASPGGDTDTQYFGPGTRLTVL.

The chain combines TRBV13 with TRBJ2-7, with 9 bases aligning to TRBD2. The trim removed 0 bases at V and 2 bases at J, leaving 5 bases unmatched. The CDR3 runs 16 residues. The germline V gene has CDR1 PRHDT and CDR2 FYEKMQ (reference sequence). The CDR3 spells CASSLGPAGGAYEQYF. CDR3 nucleotide sequence: TGTGCCAGCAGCTTAGGGCCAGCGGGAGGCGCCTACGAGCAGTACTTC.

The chain recombines TRBV7-8 with TRBJ1-2, with D uncertain. Trimming pared 0 bases from V and 4 bases from J, leaving 21 bases between. Germline V CDR1 and CDR2: SGHVS, FQNEAQ. The CDR3 sequence is 18 residues long. The CDR3 sequence is CASSLASGMGSIAYGYTF. The CDR3 DNA sequence: TGTGCCAGCAGCTTAGCGTCCGGGATGGGTTCAATTGCCTATGGCTACACCTTC.

This clone appeared a single time. The chain links TRBV19 to TRBJ1-4; a possible D gene is TRBD1 (5 bases). From germline, CDR1 is LNHDA and CDR2 SQIVND (reference sequence). The CDR3 length is 16 residues. The V and J ends lost 4 bases and 0 bases respectively, with 12 bases between them. The CDR3 region is CASSKGQPSTNEKLFF. The DNA of the CDR3 is TGTGCCAGTAGTAAAGGACAACCCTCAACTAATGAAAAACTGTTTTTT.